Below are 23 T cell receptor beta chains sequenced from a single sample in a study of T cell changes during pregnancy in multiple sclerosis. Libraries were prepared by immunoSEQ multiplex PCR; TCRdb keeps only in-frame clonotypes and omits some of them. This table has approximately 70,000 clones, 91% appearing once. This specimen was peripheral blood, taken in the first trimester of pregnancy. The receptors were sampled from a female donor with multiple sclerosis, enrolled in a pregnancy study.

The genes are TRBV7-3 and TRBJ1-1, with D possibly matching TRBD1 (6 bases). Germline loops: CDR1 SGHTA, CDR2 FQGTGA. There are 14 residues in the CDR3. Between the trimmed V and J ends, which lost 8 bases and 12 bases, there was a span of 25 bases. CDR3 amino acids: CASGAGTRGGESFF. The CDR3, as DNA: TGTGCCAGCGGTGCCGGGACAAGGGGGGGAGAGTCTTTCTTT.

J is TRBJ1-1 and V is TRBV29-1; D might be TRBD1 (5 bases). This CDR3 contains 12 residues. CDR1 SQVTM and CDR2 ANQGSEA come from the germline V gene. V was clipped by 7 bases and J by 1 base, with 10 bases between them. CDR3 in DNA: TGCAGCGCCAGGGAGGCGAACACTGAAGCTTTCTTT. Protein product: CSAREANTEAFF. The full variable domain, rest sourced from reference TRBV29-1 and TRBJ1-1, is SAVISQKPSRDICQRGTSLTIQCQVDSQVTMMFWYRQQPGQSLTLIATANQGSEATYESGFVIDKFPISRPNLTFSTLTVSNMSPEDSSIYLCSAREANTEAFFGQGTRLTVV.

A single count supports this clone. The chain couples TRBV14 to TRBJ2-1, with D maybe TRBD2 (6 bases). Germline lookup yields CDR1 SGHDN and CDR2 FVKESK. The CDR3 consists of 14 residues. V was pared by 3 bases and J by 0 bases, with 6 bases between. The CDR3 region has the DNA TGTGCCAGCAGCCAGGGGGGCTCCTACAATGAGCAGTTCTTC. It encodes CASSQGGSYNEQFF.

Here the CDR3 reads CASSASGGDTEAFF. In DNA form, the CDR3 reads TGTGCCAGCAGCGCTTCCGGGGGAGACACTGAAGCTTTCTTT. The rearrangement uses TRBV7-3 and TRBJ1-1; D is possibly TRBD1 (5 bases). The CDR3 spans 14 residues. Germline loops: CDR1 SGHTA, CDR2 FQGTGA. Trimming took off 5 bases at V and 3 bases at J, with 13 bases between the two ends.

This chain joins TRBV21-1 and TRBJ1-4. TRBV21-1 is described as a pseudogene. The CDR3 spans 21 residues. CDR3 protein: CASSKWGGPILCPPTNEKLFF. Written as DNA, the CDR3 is TGTGCCAGCAGCAAATGGGGGGGTCCGATTTTATGCCCCCCAACTAATGAAAAACTGTTTTTT.

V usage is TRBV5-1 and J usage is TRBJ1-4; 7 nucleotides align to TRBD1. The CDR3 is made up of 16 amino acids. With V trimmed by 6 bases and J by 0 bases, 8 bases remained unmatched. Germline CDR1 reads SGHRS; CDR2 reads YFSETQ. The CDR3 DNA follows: TGCGCCAGCACCAAGGGGGCGGTTGCAACTAATGAAAAACTGTTTTTT. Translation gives CASTKGAVATNEKLFF.

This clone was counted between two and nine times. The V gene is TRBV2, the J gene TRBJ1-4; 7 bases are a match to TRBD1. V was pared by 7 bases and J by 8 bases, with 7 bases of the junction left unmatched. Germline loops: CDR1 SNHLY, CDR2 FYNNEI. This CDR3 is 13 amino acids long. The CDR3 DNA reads TGTGCCAGCAAAGGCAACAGGGGAGAAAAACTGTTTTTT. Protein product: CASKGNRGEKLFF. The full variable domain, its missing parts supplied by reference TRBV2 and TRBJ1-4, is EPEVTQTPSHQVTQMGQEVILRCVPISNHLYFYWYRQILGQKVEFLVSFYNNEISEKSEIFDDQFSVERPDGSNFTLKIRSTKLEDSAMYFCASKGNRGEKLFFGSGTQLSVL.

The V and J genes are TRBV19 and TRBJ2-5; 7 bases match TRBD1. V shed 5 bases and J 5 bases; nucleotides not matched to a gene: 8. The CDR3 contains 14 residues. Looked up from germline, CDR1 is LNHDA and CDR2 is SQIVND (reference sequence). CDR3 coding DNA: TGTGCCAGTAGTTCACAGGGGTCGGTGGAGACCCAGTACTTC. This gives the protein CASSSQGSVETQYF. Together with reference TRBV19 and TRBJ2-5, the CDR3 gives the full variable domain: DGGITQSPKYLFRKEGQNVTLSCEQNLNHDAMYWYRQDPGQGLRLIYYSQIVNDFQKGDIAEGYSVSREKKESFPLTVTSAQKNPTAFYLCASSSQGSVETQYFGPGTRLLVL.

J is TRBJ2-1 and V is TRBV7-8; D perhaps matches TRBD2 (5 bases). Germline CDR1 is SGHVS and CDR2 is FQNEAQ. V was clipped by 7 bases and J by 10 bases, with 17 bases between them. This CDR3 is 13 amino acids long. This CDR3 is CASKRGGDQEQFF. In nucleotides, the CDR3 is TGTGCCAGCAAAAGAGGAGGCGATCAGGAGCAGTTCTTC.

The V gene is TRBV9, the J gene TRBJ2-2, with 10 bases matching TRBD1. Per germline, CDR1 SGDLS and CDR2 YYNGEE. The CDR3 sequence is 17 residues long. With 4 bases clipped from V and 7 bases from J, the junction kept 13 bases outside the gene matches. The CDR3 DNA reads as TGTGCCAGCAGCCCTCCAAGGGACAGGGGAAATGGCGGGGAGCTGTTTTTT. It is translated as CASSPPRDRGNGGELFF.

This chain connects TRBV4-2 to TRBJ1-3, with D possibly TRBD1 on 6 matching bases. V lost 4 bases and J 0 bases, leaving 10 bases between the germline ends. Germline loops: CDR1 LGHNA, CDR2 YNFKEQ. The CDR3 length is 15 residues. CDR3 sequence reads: CASSRTDPSGNTIYF. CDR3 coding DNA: TGTGCCAGCAGCCGGACAGATCCCTCTGGAAACACCATATATTTT.

The CDR3 DNA follows: TGTGCCAGCAGAAGGGGTAAGGGGACTGAAGCTTTCTTT. Translation: CASRRGKGTEAFF. The V gene is TRBV5-4, the J gene TRBJ1-1, with D tentatively TRBD1 (5 bases). The CDR3 totals 13 residues. From germline, CDR1 is SGHNT and CDR2 YYREEE (reference sequence). V lost 5 bases and J 5 bases, leaving 13 bases between the germline ends.

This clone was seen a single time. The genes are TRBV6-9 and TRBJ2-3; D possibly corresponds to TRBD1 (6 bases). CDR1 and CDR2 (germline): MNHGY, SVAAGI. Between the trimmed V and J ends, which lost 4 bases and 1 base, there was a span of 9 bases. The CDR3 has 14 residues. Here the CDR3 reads CASSSYRGTDTQYF. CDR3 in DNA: TGTGCCAGCAGTTCCTACAGGGGCACAGATACGCAGTATTTT.

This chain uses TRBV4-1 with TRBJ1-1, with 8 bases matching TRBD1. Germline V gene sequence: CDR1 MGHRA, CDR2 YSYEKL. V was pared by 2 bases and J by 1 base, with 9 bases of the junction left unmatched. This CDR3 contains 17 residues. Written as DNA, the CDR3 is TGCGCCAGCAGCCAATCCTCAGGGGGCGCGCAGAACACTGAAGCTTTCTTT. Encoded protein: CASSQSSGGAQNTEAFF.

The CDR3 region is CASSLGQSSYNSPLHF. DNA of the CDR3: TGCGCCAGCAGCCTCGGACAGAGCTCCTATAATTCACCCCTCCACTTT. V is TRBV4-1 and J is TRBJ1-6; maybe TRBD1 (6 bases). The CDR3 contains 16 residues. Between the trimmed V and J ends, which lost 4 bases and 0 bases, there was a span of 10 bases. Germline V lookup: CDR1 MGHRA, CDR2 YSYEKL.

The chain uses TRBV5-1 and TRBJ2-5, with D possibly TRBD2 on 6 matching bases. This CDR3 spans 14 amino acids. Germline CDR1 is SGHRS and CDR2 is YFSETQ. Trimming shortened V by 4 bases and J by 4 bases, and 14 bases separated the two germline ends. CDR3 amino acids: CASSAGTGGETQYF. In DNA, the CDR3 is TGCGCCAGCAGCGCGGGCACCGGGGGAGAGACCCAGTACTTC.

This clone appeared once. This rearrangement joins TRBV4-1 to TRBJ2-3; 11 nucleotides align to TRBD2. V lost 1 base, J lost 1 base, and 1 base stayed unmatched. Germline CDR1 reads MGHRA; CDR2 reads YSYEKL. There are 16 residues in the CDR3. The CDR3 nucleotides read TGCGCCAGCAGCCAAGGACTAGCGGGGCGCACAGATACGCAGTATTTT. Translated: CASSQGLAGRTDTQYF.

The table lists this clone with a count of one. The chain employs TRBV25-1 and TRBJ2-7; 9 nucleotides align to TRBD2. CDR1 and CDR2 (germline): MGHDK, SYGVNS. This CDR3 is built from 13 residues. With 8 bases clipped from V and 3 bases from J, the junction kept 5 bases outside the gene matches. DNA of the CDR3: TGTGCCAGCGGTAGCGGGAGTCTCTACGAGCAGTACTTC. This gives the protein CASGSGSLYEQYF.

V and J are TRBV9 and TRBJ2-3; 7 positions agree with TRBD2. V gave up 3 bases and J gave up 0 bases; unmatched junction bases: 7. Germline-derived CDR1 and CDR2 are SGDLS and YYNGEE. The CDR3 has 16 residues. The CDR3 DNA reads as TGTGCCAGCAGCGAGACCAGCGGGGTGAGCACAGATACGCAGTATTTT. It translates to CASSETSGVSTDTQYF.

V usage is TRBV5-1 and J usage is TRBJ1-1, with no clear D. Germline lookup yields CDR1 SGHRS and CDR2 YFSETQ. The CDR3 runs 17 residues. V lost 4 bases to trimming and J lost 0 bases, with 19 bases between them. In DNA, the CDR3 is TGCGCCAGCAGCCTACTCCCCGGTGGTGCCGTGAACACTGAAGCTTTCTTT. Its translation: CASSLLPGGAVNTEAFF.

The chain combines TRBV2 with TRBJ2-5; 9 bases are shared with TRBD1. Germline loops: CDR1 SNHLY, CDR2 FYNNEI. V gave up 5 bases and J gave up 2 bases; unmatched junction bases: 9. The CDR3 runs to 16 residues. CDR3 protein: CASSKFRDRAQETQYF. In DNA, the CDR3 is TGTGCCAGCAGTAAATTCCGGGACAGGGCTCAAGAGACCCAGTACTTC.

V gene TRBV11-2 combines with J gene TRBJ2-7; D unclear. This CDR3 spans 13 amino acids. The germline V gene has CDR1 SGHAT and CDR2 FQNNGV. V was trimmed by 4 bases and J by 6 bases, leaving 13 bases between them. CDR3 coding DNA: TGTGCCAGCAGCTCCCTACTTACCCCCGAGCAGTACTTC. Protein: CASSSLLTPEQYF. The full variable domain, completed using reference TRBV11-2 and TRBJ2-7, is EAGVAQSPRYKIIEKRQSVAFWCNPISGHATLYWYQQILGQGPKLLIQFQNNGVVDDSQLPKDRFSAERLKGVDSTLKIQPAKLEDSAVYLCASSSLLTPEQYFGPGTRLTVT.

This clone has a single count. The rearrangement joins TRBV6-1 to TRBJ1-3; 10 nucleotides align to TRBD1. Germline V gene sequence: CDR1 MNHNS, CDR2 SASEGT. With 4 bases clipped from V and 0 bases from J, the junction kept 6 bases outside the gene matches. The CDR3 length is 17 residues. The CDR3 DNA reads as TGTGCCAGCAGTGTCCGGGACAGGGGATACTCTGGAAACACCATATATTTT. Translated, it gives CASSVRDRGYSGNTIYF.